The 19 T cell receptor beta chains below all came from one sample that was sequenced in a study of T cell responses to AZD1222 COVID-19 vaccine. The protocol was immunoSEQ multiplex PCR, while the TCRdb copy is restricted to in-frame clones and leaves out a portion. The sample gives around 120,000 clones, around 92% of which show up once; about 1.1% is in the top ten. The input for sequencing was peripheral blood, taken on day 0 of AZD1222 vaccination. These receptors were obtained from an adult in good health.

The chain is built from TRBV7-9 and TRBJ2-5; tentatively, D is TRBD2 (5 bases). The CDR3 consists of 12 residues. Looked up from germline, CDR1 is SEHNR and CDR2 is FQNEAQ (reference sequence). The V end was cut by 3 bases, the J end by 4 bases, with 6 bases between. The CDR3 here is CASSFGGETQYF. The CDR3 bases are TGTGCCAGCAGCTTTGGAGGAGAGACCCAGTACTTC.

This sequence joins TRBV5-6 and TRBJ1-5; D gene uncertain. From germline, CDR1 is SGHDT and CDR2 YYEEEE. The CDR3 runs 15 residues. V lost 1 base to trimming and J lost 6 bases, with 14 bases between them. The CDR3 region has the DNA TGTGCCAGCAGCTTGTATATGGCAAGTAGTCAGCCCCAGCATTTT. Its protein product is CASSLYMASSQPQHF.

The rearrangement links TRBV28 to TRBJ1-2; D call uncertain. Trimming left V 8 bases short and J 5 bases short, with 18 bases between. CDR3 length: 14 residues. Germline V gene data show CDR1 as MDHEN and CDR2 as SYDVKM. The CDR3 region is CASAPGGSSYGYTF. The CDR3, as DNA: TGTGCCAGCGCCCCCGGTGGCAGCTCATATGGCTACACCTTC.

In its sample, this clone was seen a few times. The CDR3 region is CASSEGGPHTGELFF. The CDR3 DNA is TGTGCCAGCAGTGAAGGAGGACCACACACCGGGGAGCTGTTTTTT. This chain connects TRBV6-1 to TRBJ2-2; D gene unclear. The CDR3 is made up of 15 amino acids. Trimming shortened V by 1 base and J by 3 bases, and 9 bases separated the two germline ends. Germline V gives CDR1 MNHNS, CDR2 SASEGT.

J is TRBJ2-5 and V is TRBV6-1; 9 nucleotides agree with TRBD1. The V and J ends lost 2 bases and 5 bases, in that order; junction bases with no gene match: 9. Germline CDR1 is MNHNS and CDR2 is SASEGT. The CDR3 sequence is 16 residues long. In DNA form, the CDR3 reads TGTGCCAGCAGTGAACCCAACAGGGGGCTGAGGGAGACCCAGTACTTC. Its translation: CASSEPNRGLRETQYF.

The rearrangement links TRBV4-1 to TRBJ1-1, with D unresolved. Trimming stripped 0 bases from V and 1 base from J, with 0 bases between. Germline assignment: CDR1 MGHRA and CDR2 YSYEKL. The CDR3 covers 12 residues. CDR3 protein: CASSQENTEAFF. The CDR3, as DNA: TGCGCCAGCAGCCAAGAGAACACTGAAGCTTTCTTT.

The chain links TRBV7-2 to TRBJ2-1, with D perhaps TRBD1 (5 bases). Per the germline V gene, CDR1 is SGHTA and CDR2 is FQGNSA. There are 12 residues in the CDR3. The V end was cut by 8 bases, the J end by 7 bases, with 12 bases between. Here the CDR3 reads CASQSGPNEQFF. The DNA of the CDR3 is TGTGCCAGCCAATCAGGGCCAAATGAGCAGTTCTTC.

Only a few counts were recorded for this clone. The rearrangement uses TRBV29-1 and TRBJ1-2; 7 bases align to TRBD1. Germline CDR1 and CDR2: SQVTM and ANQGSEA. The CDR3 length is 14 residues. V trimming: 7 bases; J trimming: 6 bases; junction bases outside the gene matches: 14. The CDR3 region has the DNA TGCAGCGCCCTTGGGACAGCTCACGGGAATGGCTACACCTTC. Amino acids: CSALGTAHGNGYTF.

The V and J genes are TRBV5-6 and TRBJ2-7, with 7 positions matching TRBD2. There are 17 residues in the CDR3. Germline V gene lookup returns CDR1 SGHDT and CDR2 YYEEEE. Trimming removed 4 bases from V and 7 bases from J; junction bases left unmatched: 20. The CDR3 sequence: CASSLFLVLAGVREQYF. The DNA for the CDR3 is TGTGCCAGCAGCCTTTTTCTGGTGTTGGCGGGAGTACGGGAGCAGTACTTC.

The chain joins TRBV2 to TRBJ2-5; tentative D call: TRBD1 (6 bases). Germline V gene lookup returns CDR1 SNHLY and CDR2 FYNNEI. The CDR3 loop spans 15 amino acids. Trimming took 3 bases from V and 7 from J, leaving 18 bases between them. The CDR3 region has the DNA TGTGCCAGCAGTGAGAGGCAAGGGGGTCTAGGGACCCAGTACTTC. It specifies CASSERQGGLGTQYF.

The V and J genes are TRBV5-1 and TRBJ2-7; D might be TRBD2 (6 bases). Trimming cost V 8 bases and J 0 bases, with 15 bases left between them. This CDR3 is built from 14 residues. Looked up from germline, CDR1 is SGHRS and CDR2 is YFSETQ. CDR3 in amino acids: CASGWSGLSYEQYF. The CDR3 DNA follows: TGCGCCAGTGGGTGGAGCGGGCTCTCCTACGAGCAGTACTTC.

J is TRBJ1-4 and V is TRBV4-2; TRBD1 agrees at 7 bases. CDR1 and CDR2 from the germline V gene are LGHNA and YNFKEQ. The CDR3 has 13 residues. V trimming: 4 bases; J trimming: 7 bases; junction bases outside the gene matches: 3. The CDR3 nucleotides are TGTGCCAGCAGCCGGGACAGAGGTGAAAAACTGTTTTTT. Translation: CASSRDRGEKLFF.

The chain is built from TRBV5-1 and TRBJ1-5; D perhaps matches TRBD1 (6 bases). V lost 4 bases and J lost 5, with 10 bases in between. The CDR3 is made up of 13 amino acids. CDR1 is SGHRS and CDR2 is YFSETQ in the germline V gene. CDR3 loop: CASSPDSYQPQHF. In nucleotides, the CDR3 is TGCGCCAGCAGCCCGGACAGCTATCAGCCCCAGCATTTT.

The V call is TRBV7-3, the J call TRBJ2-3; D is perhaps TRBD1 or TRBD2 (5 bases each). V was clipped by 5 bases and J by 2 bases, with 11 bases between them. The germline V gene has CDR1 SGHTA and CDR2 FQGTGA. The length of the CDR3 is 14 residues. For the CDR3, the DNA is TGTGCCAGCAGCCCCGGGGCCTTCACAGATACGCAGTATTTT. Protein: CASSPGAFTDTQYF.

The chain employs TRBV5-4 and TRBJ2-1, with 8 nucleotides matching TRBD1. Trimming removed 5 bases from V and 4 bases from J; junction bases left unmatched: 5. This CDR3 has 14 amino acids. CDR1 SGHNT and CDR2 YYREEE come from the germline V gene (reference sequence). The CDR3 here is CASRAGQEYNEQFF. The DNA of the CDR3 is TGTGCCAGCAGGGCGGGACAGGAGTACAATGAGCAGTTCTTC.

J is TRBJ2-6 and V is TRBV27, with 13 bases matching TRBD2. CDR1 is MNHEY, CDR2 SMNVEV, per germline (reference sequence). Trimming cost V 10 bases and J 1 base; bases outside gene matches: 7. The CDR3 spans 17 residues. CDR3 amino acids: CATNRLAGGSGANVLTF. DNA for the CDR3: TGTGCCACCAACAGACTAGCGGGAGGTTCTGGGGCCAACGTCCTGACTTTC.

The rearrangement links TRBV6-6 to TRBJ1-5, with D perhaps matching TRBD1 (6 bases). The V gene lost 5 bases and the J gene lost 5 bases, with 13 bases spanning the gap. The CDR3 totals 14 residues. Germline CDR1 MNHNY, CDR2 SVGAGI (reference sequence). As DNA, the CDR3 is TGTGCCAGCAGTCCCCCGGGGGGCGATCAGCCCCAGCATTTT. Its translation: CASSPPGGDQPQHF.

The genes are TRBV4-2 and TRBJ2-7; 12 nucleotides agree with TRBD1. Germline lookup yields CDR1 LGHNA and CDR2 YNFKEQ. The V segment lost 0 bases and the J segment 7 bases; nucleotides outside the gene matches: 4. This CDR3 spans 15 amino acids. CDR3 DNA sequence: TGTGCCAGCAGCCAAGATAGGGACAGGGGGCGTGAGCAGTACTTC. Protein product: CASSQDRDRGREQYF.

The rearrangement uses TRBV11-2 and TRBJ1-4; D unclear. This CDR3 comprises 12 residues. The germline gives CDR1 SGHAT, CDR2 FQNNGV. V was shortened by 5 bases and J by 8 bases, with 9 bases between the two germline ends. CDR3 sequence: CASSNSREKLFF. Written as DNA, the CDR3 is TGTGCCAGCAGCAACAGTAGGGAAAAACTGTTTTTT. Variable domain in full (rest from reference TRBV11-2 and TRBJ1-4): EAGVAQSPRYKIIEKRQSVAFWCNPISGHATLYWYQQILGQGPKLLIQFQNNGVVDDSQLPKDRFSAERLKGVDSTLKIQPAKLEDSAVYLCASSNSREKLFFGSGTQLSVL.